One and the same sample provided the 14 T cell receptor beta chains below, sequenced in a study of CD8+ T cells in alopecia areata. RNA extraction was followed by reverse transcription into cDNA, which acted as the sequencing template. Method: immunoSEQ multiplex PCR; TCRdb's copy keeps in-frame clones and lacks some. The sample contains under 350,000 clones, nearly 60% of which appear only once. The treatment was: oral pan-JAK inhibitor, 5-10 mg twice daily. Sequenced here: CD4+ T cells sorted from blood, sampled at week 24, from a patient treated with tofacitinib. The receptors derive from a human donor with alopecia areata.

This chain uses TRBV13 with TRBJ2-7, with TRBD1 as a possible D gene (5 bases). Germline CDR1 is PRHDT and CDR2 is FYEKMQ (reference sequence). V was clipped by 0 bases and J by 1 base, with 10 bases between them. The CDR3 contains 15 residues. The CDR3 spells CASSLGGPDSYEQYF. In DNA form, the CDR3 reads TGTGCCAGCAGCTTAGGGGGGCCAGATTCCTACGAGCAGTACTTC.

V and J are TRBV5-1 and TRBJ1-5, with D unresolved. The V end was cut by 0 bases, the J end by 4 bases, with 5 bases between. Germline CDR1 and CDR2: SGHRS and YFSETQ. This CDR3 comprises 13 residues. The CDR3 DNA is TGCGCCAGCAGCTTGGGGTTAAATCAGCCCCAGCATTTT. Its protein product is CASSLGLNQPQHF.

The CDR3 nucleotides read TGTGCCAGTAGTTCCATTGGCGCACAGCCCCAGCATTTT. Translated: CASSSIGAQPQHF. The chain recombines TRBV19 with TRBJ1-5; D not certain. V was cut by 5 bases and J by 7 bases, with 12 bases left in between. CDR1 is LNHDA, CDR2 SQIVND, per germline (reference sequence). The CDR3 extends over 13 amino acids.

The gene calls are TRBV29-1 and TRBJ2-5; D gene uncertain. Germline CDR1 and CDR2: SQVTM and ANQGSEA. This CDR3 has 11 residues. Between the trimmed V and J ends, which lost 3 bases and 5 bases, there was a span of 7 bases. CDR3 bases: TGCAGCGTTGACCTGGTTGAGACCCAGTACTTC. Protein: CSVDLVETQYF.

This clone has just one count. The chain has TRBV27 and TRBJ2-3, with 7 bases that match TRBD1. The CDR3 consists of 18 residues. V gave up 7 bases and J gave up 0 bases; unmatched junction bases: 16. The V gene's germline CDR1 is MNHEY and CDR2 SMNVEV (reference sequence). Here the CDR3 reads CASNLGTDPTSSTDTQYF. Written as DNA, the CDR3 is TGTGCCAGCAATCTCGGGACAGACCCTACCTCTAGCACAGATACGCAGTATTTT.

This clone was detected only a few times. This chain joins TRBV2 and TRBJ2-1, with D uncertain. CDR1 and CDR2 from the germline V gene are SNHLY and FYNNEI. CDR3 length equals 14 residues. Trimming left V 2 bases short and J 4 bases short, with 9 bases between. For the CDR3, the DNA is TGTGCCAGCAGTGAACTTTCTCTATACAATGAGCAGTTCTTC. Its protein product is CASSELSLYNEQFF.

In nucleotides, the CDR3 is TGTGCCAGCAGCTACGTAAACACTGAAGCTTTCTTT. It specifies CASSYVNTEAFF. The chain combines TRBV7-9 with TRBJ1-1; D unresolved. This CDR3 contains 12 residues. Germline lookup yields CDR1 SEHNR and CDR2 FQNEAQ (reference sequence). Trimming removed 4 bases at V and 2 bases at J, with 5 bases between.

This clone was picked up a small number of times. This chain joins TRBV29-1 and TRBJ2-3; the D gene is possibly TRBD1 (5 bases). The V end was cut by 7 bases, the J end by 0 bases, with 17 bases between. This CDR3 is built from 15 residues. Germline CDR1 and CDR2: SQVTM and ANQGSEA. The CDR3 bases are TGCAGCGCTACGAGTGGGGCAGCTAGCACAGATACGCAGTATTTT. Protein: CSATSGAASTDTQYF.

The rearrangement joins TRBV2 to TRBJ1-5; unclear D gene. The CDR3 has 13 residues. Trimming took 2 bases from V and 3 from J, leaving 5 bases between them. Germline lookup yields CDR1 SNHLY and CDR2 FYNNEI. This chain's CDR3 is CASSEQYNQPQHF. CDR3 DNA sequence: TGTGCCAGCAGTGAACAGTACAATCAGCCCCAGCATTTT.

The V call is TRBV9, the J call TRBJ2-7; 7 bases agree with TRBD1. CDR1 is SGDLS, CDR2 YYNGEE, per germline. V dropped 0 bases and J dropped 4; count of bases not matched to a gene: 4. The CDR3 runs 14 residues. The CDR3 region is CASSVGTGNYEQYF. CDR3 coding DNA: TGTGCCAGCAGCGTAGGGACAGGTAATTACGAGCAGTACTTC.

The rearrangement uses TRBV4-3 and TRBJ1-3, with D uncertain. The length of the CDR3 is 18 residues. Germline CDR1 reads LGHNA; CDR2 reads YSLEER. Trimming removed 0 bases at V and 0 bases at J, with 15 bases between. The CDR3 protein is CASSQDRTGAHSGNTIYF. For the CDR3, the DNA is TGCGCCAGCAGCCAAGATCGGACGGGCGCTCACTCTGGAAACACCATATATTTT.

CDR3 residues: CASSHTGEQYF. CDR3 nucleotides: TGCGCCAGCAGCCACACAGGGGAGCAGTACTTC. This rearrangement joins TRBV4-3 to TRBJ2-7, with D possibly being TRBD1 (6 bases). CDR1 and CDR2 from the germline V gene are LGHNA and YSLEER. Trimming shortened V by 3 bases and J by 7 bases, and 7 bases separated the two germline ends. The CDR3 sequence is 11 residues long.

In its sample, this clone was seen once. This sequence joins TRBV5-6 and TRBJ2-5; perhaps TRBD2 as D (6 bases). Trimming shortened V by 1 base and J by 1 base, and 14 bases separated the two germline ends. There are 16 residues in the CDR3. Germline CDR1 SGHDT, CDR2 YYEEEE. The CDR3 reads CASSLNGGATQETQYF. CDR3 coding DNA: TGTGCCAGCAGCTTGAATGGAGGGGCGACCCAAGAGACCCAGTACTTC. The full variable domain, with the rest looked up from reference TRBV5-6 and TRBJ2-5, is DAGVTQSPTHLIKTRGQQVTLRCSPKSGHDTVSWYQQALGQGPQFIFQYYEEEERQRGNFPDRFSGHQFPNYSSELNVNALLLGDSALYLCASSLNGGATQETQYFGPGTRLLVL.

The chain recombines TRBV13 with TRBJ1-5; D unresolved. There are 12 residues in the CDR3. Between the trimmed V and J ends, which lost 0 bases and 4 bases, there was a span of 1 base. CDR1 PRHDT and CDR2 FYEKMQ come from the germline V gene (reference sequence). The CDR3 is CASSLGNQPQHF. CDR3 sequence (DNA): TGTGCCAGCAGCTTAGGAAATCAGCCCCAGCATTTT.